These T cell receptor beta chains were read from a single sample in a study of CD8+ T cells in alopecia areata. Assay: immunoSEQ multiplex PCR; the TCRdb copy retains only in-frame clones and omits some. The data contain about 69,000 clones, under 75% of them seen just once; the ten biggest clones take up under 20%. The source was CD8+ T cells sorted from blood, collected at week 0. The receptors come from a human donor with alopecia areata. Each CDR3 is given with its conserved first and last residue. D genes are given only for firm matches. Clone size is not always given. Where it is, it says once, few, many or a class for expanded clones.

d_call	v_call	j_call	clone_size	cdr3_nt	cdr3_aa
-	TRBV7-9	TRBJ2-1	few	TGTGCCAGCAGCTTAGGCAATGAGCAGTTCTTC	CASSLGNEQFF
-	TRBV7-9	TRBJ2-6	few	TGTGCCAGCAGCTTAGTCCCAGGCCTGGGGGCCAACGTCCTGACTTTC	CASSLVPGLGANVLTF
TRBD2	TRBV5-1	TRBJ2-1	-	TGCGCCAGCAGCTGGGCCGAGACACTAGCGTACCCTTGGAATGAGCAGTTCTTC	CASSWAETLAYPWNEQFF
-	TRBV27	TRBJ1-1	few	TGTGCCAGCAGTCTACAGGGAATGAACACTGAAGCTTTCTTT	CASSLQGMNTEAFF
TRBD2	TRBV7-2	TRBJ2-3	-	TGTGCCAGCAGCTTAGCCCGACTAGCGGGGGCCCACACAGATACGCAGTATTTT	CASSLARLAGAHTDTQYF
-	TRBV13	TRBJ2-2	-	TGTGCCAGCAGCTCCCGACAGGAAAACACCGGGGAGCTGTTTTTT	CASSSRQENTGELFF
-	TRBV4-1	TRBJ2-7	-	TGCGCCAGCAGCCAAGATGGCCCCCCCTACGAGCAGTACTTC	CASSQDGPPYEQYF
TRBD1	TRBV9	TRBJ2-6	-	TGTGCCAGCAGCGTACCCAGGGGGCCTGGGGCCAACGTCCTGACTTTC	CASSVPRGPGANVLTF
TRBD1	TRBV5-4	TRBJ2-4	-	TGTGCCAGCAGCTTGACAGGGACAGGTGAAAACATTCAGTACTTC	CASSLTGTGENIQYF
TRBD2	TRBV9	TRBJ2-1	-	TGTGCCAGCAGCGGGGGGACTAGCGGTGACAATGAGCAGTTCTTC	CASSGGTSGDNEQFF
-	TRBV27	TRBJ2-5	-	TGTGCCAGCAGTTTATCCGGGGCCCAAGAGACCCAGTACTTC	CASSLSGAQETQYF
-	TRBV9	TRBJ2-7	-	TGTGCCAGCAGCCCCAGCAGGGGAATTTCCTACGAGCAGTACTTC	CASSPSRGISYEQYF
-	TRBV30	TRBJ2-7	-	TGTGCCTGGACACAGGCAGGGTATCCCTACGAGCAGTACTTC	CAWTQAGYPYEQYF
-	TRBV6-5	TRBJ2-3	few	TGTGCCAGCAGCCGAGACAGCACAGATACGCAGTATTTT	CASSRDSTDTQYF
-	TRBV18	TRBJ2-5	few	TGTGCCAGCTCACCAACGGCAAGGGGAGTCCAAGAGACCCAGTACTTC	CASSPTARGVQETQYF
TRBD1	TRBV29-1	TRBJ1-3	-	TGCAGCGTTGAACAGGGGGAATCAAACACCATATATTTT	CSVEQGESNTIYF
-	TRBV9	TRBJ2-7	once	TGTGCCAGCAGCCCGCGTGACAGAACCTACGAGCAGTACTTC	CASSPRDRTYEQYF
-	TRBV27	TRBJ2-1	-	TGTGCCAGCAGTGGAGCACTAGGTTCGTATTTCGATGAGCAGTTCTTC	CASSGALGSYFDEQFF
-	TRBV23-1	TRBJ2-7	-	TGCGCCAGCAGTCAATTTGGCAGGAACTTGTACGAGCAGTACTTC	CASSQFGRNLYEQYF
-	TRBV7-2	TRBJ2-7	-	TGTGCCAGCAGCTTAGTCGAGGTATACGAGCAGTACTTC	CASSLVEVYEQYF
TRBD1	TRBV27	TRBJ2-3	-	TGTGCCAGCAGTTTCAGGGGGCGGGATACGCAGTATTTT	CASSFRGRDTQYF
-	TRBV5-1	TRBJ2-1	-	TGCGCCAGCAGCCCAGTAGTCACTTTGGACAATGAGCAGTTCTTC	CASSPVVTLDNEQFF
-	TRBV13	TRBJ2-5	-	TGTGCCAGCAGCTTTCGACAGAAGTACCAAGAGACCCAGTACTTC	CASSFRQKYQETQYF
-	TRBV19	TRBJ1-5	few	TGTGCCAGTAGTATTTTGGGCAGCAATCAGCCCCAGCATTTT	CASSILGSNQPQHF
-	TRBV28	TRBJ1-5	few	TGTGCCAGCAGTAGCCTGGGCGTACAGGGCCGCAATCAGCCCCAGCATTTT	CASSSLGVQGRNQPQHF
-	TRBV5-4	TRBJ2-3	-	TGTGCCAGCAGCTTGAGGGCGGGGAGAGACACAGATACGCAGTATTTT	CASSLRAGRDTDTQYF
-	TRBV6-5	TRBJ1-5	-	TGTGCCAGCGGAAATCAGCCCCAGCATTTT	CASGNQPQHF
-	TRBV30	TRBJ2-3	-	TGTGCCTGGGACCGGGCTCGATCAGATACGCAGTATTTT	CAWDRARSDTQYF
TRBD2	TRBV13	TRBJ2-7	few	TGTGCCAGCGAACACCGCGGGGGGGAGGTTTACGAGCAGTACTTC	CASEHRGGEVYEQYF
-	TRBV29-1	TRBJ1-1	-	TGCAGCGTTGGGGGGGGCCAAGAAGCTTTCTTT	CSVGGGQEAFF
-	TRBV7-4	TRBJ2-7	-	TGTGCCAGCAGCGGATCAGGGTATCACGAGCAGTACTTC	CASSGSGYHEQYF
-	TRBV29-1	TRBJ1-5	few	TGCAGCGTTAGTGGAGTTAGCAATCAGCCCCAGCATTTT	CSVSGVSNQPQHF
-	TRBV25-1	TRBJ1-1	-	TGTGCCAGCAGTGAAGGACAGCACACTGAAGCTTTCTTT	CASSEGQHTEAFF
-	TRBV6-5	TRBJ2-5	-	TGTGCCAGCAGTTACTCGATTCCGCAGGGTCAAGAGACCCAGTACTTC	CASSYSIPQGQETQYF
TRBD1	TRBV29-1	TRBJ2-7	few	TGCAGCACCTCCGGGACAGACATCAATCGGGATTCCTACGAGCAGTACTTC	CSTSGTDINRDSYEQYF
-	TRBV4-2	TRBJ2-7	-	TGTGCCAGCAGCCAGACTACTACGAGCCGGCAGTACTTC	CASSQTTTSRQYF
-	TRBV4-3	TRBJ2-3	-	TGCGCCAGCAGCCAAGATTTGCTAGTCCGGCCCACAGATACGCAGTATTTT	CASSQDLLVRPTDTQYF
-	TRBV4-1	TRBJ1-2	-	TGCGCCAGCAGCCAAGCAATGACGGACTCGGGCTATGGCTACACCTTC	CASSQAMTDSGYGYTF
-	TRBV15	TRBJ2-1	-	TGTGCCACCAGCAGAGGCGGCAGCTCCTACAATGAGCAGTTCTTC	CATSRGGSSYNEQFF
-	TRBV29-1	TRBJ2-3	-	TGCAGCGTTGAGGGGGAAAGGAGCACAGATACGCAGTATTTT	CSVEGERSTDTQYF
-	TRBV5-6	TRBJ2-2	once	TGTGCCAGCAGCCTCCGCTCCCCCACCGGGGAGCTGTTTTTT	CASSLRSPTGELFF
-	TRBV2	TRBJ2-1	-	TGTGCCAGCAGGGGGTCCTACAATGAGCAGTTCTTC	CASRGSYNEQFF